This is a list of T cell receptor beta chains from one sample in a study of T cells after yellow fever vaccination. TCRdb called the 5' RACE reads again in MiXCR, with one record for every CDR3 protein. The table shows roughly 330,000 distinct CDR3 sequences, with 6.5% to 8.5% occurring only once. The sample here was PBMCs, taken more than 35 days after the first yellow fever vaccination. Receptors originate from a man between 18 and 29 years old who received the YFV17D yellow fever vaccine. The CDR3 runs from the conserved cysteine through the conserved F or W. The D gene is left open where the match is weak. Clone size is given for some rows only: seen once, a few or many times, or a class if the clone is expanded.

abundance	v_gene	j_gene	d_gene	CDR3aa	CDR3nt
few	TRBV5-1	TRBJ2-2	.	CASSFEGLGTGELFF	TGCGCCAGCAGCTTCGAGGGGCTAGGGACCGGGGAGCTGTTTTTT
few	TRBV6-2/TRBV6-3	TRBJ2-4	.	CASSYTGLKGYF	TGTGCCAGCAGTTACACGGGACTTAAGGGGTACTTC
few	TRBV3-1	TRBJ2-7	TRBD1	CASSTPGTGFYEQYF	TGTGCCAGCAGCACGCCCGGGACAGGGTTTTACGAGCAGTACTTC
few	TRBV2	TRBJ1-5	.	CASSRVEEQPQHF	TGTGCCAGCAGCAGGGTGGAGGAGCAGCCCCAGCATTTT
many	TRBV7-2	TRBJ1-5	.	CASSLGGGRSNQPQHF	TGTGCCAGCAGCTTAGGTGGGGGAAGGAGCAATCAGCCCCAGCATTTT
many	TRBV18	TRBJ2-3	.	CASSPDLADTQYF	TGTGCCAGCTCACCGGATTTAGCAGATACGCAGTATTTT
many	TRBV5-1	TRBJ1-5	TRBD1	CASRTGLSNQPQHF	TGCGCCAGCCGGACAGGGCTTAGCAATCAGCCCCAGCATTTT
few	TRBV5-1	TRBJ2-5	.	CASSPRGAGYETQYF	TGCGCCAGCAGCCCCAGGGGGGCAGGGTACGAGACCCAGTACTTC
.	TRBV7-2	TRBJ1-3	.	CASRGAGLSGNTIYF	TGTGCCAGCAGGGGGGCGGGGCTCTCTGGAAACACCATATATTTT
few	TRBV9	TRBJ2-7	TRBD1	CASSRGQEEQYF	TGTGCCAGCAGCAGGGGGCAAGAAGAGCAGTACTTC
few	TRBV28	TRBJ1-4	.	CASSLGQLLRTEKLFF	TGTGCCAGCAGTCTCGGACAGCTCCTCAGGACTGAAAAACTGTTTTTT
.	TRBV5-1	TRBJ1-4	.	CASSFSGAATNEKLFF	TGCGCCAGCAGCTTCTCGGGGGCAGCAACTAATGAAAAACTGTTTTTT
.	TRBV6-6	TRBJ1-2	TRBD1	CASSLDREAGYTF	TGTGCCAGCAGTCTCGACAGGGAAGCAGGCTACACCTTC
few	TRBV20-1	TRBJ2-1	TRBD2	CSARTSEIYNEQFF	TGCAGTGCCCGGACTAGCGAGATCTACAATGAGCAGTTCTTC
many	TRBV12-3/TRBV12-4	TRBJ2-1	TRBD1	CASRTGTGSSYNEQFF	TGTGCCAGCAGAACCGGGACAGGGAGCTCCTACAATGAGCAGTTCTTC
.	TRBV5-4	TRBJ2-5	.	CASSLSLQETQYF	TGTGCCAGCAGCTTGTCACTACAAGAGACCCAGTACTTC